The present entry profiles one TCR beta chain with its context. What it binds is unknown. An end of the junction does not agree with germline; a read error may underlie this. The sample is drawn from a study of graft-versus-host responses after intestinal transplantation. Study-level findings and limits: GvH clones were found in recipient marrow; some appeared first in ileum or blood. Allografts of one patient group, those with graft-donor T cell macrochimerism, had high graft-versus-host to host-versus-graft clonal ratios.

There are 12 residues in the CDR3. TCRdb keeps only in-frame clones here, not all; method: immunoSEQ multiplex PCR. The table has 81,000 or so clones, approximately 92% seen once. This sequence originates from a human donor who was the organ donor for an intestinal transplant. The chain uses TRBV23-1 and TRBJ2-1, with D perhaps matching TRBD1 (6 bases). TRBV23-1 qualifies as an ORF whose function is uncertain. The sequencing used unstimulated CD8+ T cells sorted from spleen or lymph node cells, collected before transplant. CDR3: CASRHTGTKQFF. CDR3 in DNA: TGCGCCAGCCGTCATACCGGGACAAAGCAGTTCTTC.